This T cell receptor (beta chain) derives from a study of blood T cell repertoires in COVID-19. The assay was immunoSEQ multiplex PCR, and TCRdb's table has in-frame clones only and misses some. The sample lists 78,000 or so clones, more than 75% occurring once. CDR3 size: 14 residues. The V and J ends lost 2 bases and 3 bases respectively, with 8 bases between them. Germline lookup yields CDR1 SGHTA and CDR2 FQGNSA. V is TRBV7-2 and J is TRBJ1-5; D is uncertain. The sequencing sample was made of peripheral blood. This receptor was obtained from a man aged 50-59 years with active or convalescent COVID-19. CDR3 in amino acids: CASSLWQDNQPQHF. In DNA, the CDR3 is TGTGCCAGCAGCTTATGGCAGGACAATCAGCCCCAGCATTTT.